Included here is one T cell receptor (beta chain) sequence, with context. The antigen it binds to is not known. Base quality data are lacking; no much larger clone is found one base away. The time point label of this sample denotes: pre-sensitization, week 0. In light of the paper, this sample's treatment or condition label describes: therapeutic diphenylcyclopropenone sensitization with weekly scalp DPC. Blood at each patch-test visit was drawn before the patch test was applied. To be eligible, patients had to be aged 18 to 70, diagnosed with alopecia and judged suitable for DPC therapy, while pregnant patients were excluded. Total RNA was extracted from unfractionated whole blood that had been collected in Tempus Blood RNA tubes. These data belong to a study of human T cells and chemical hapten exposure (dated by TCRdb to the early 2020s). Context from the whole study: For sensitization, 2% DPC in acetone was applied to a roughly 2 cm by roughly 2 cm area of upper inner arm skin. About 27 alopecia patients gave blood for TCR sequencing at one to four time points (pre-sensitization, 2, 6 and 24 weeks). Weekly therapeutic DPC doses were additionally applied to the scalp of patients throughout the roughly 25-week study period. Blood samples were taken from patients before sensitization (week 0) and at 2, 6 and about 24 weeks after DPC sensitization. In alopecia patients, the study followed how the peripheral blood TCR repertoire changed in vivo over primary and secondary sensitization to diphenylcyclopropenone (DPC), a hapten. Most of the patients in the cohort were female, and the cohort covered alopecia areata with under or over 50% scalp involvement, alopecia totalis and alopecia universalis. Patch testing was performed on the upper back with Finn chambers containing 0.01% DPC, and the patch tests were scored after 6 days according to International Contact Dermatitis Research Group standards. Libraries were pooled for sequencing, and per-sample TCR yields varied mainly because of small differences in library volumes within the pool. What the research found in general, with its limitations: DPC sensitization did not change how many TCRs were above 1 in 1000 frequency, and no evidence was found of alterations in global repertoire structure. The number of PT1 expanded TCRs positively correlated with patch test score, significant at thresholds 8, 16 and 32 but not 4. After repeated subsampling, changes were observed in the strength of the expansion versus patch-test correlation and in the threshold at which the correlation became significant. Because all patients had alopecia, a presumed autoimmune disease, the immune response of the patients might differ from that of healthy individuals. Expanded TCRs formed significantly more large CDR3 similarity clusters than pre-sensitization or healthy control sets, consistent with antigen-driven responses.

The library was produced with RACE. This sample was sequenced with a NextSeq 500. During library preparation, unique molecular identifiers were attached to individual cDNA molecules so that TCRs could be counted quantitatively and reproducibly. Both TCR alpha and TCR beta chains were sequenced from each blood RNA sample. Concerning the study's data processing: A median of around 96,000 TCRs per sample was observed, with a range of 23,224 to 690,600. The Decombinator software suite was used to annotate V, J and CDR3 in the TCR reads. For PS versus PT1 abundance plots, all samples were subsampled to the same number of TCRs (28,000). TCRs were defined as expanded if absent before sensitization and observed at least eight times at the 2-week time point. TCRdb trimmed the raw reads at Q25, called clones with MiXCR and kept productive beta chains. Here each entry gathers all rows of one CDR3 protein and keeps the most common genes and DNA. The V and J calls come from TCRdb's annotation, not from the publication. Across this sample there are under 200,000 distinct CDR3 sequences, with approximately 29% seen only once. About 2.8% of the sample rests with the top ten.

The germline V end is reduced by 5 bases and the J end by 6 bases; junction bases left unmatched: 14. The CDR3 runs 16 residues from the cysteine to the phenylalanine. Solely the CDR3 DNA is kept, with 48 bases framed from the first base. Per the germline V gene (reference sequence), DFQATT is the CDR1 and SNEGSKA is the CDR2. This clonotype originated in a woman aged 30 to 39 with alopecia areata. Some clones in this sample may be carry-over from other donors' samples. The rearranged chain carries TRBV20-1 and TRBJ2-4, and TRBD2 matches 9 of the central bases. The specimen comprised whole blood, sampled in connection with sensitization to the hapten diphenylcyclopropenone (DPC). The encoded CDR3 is CSADPPQAGGGNIQYF. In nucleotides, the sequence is TGCAGTGCTGATCCCCCACAAGCGGGGGGTGGAAACATTCAGTACTTC.